A selection of T cell receptor beta chains follows, all from one sample in a study of blood T cell repertoires in COVID-19. Assay: immunoSEQ multiplex PCR; the TCRdb copy retains only in-frame clones and omits some. Of approximately 54,000 clones listed, 90% to 95% were seen once; the top ten hold 3.9%. The sample comprised peripheral blood. Receptor source: a man aged 45-65 years with acute or convalescent COVID-19. The CDR3 runs from the conserved cysteine through the conserved F or W. The D gene is left open where the match is weak. Where a row states a size, it is once, few, many or the class of an expanded clone; other rows omit it.

d_gene	j_gene	abundance	v_gene	CDR3nt	CDR3aa
TRBD1	TRBJ1-5	.	TRBV12-5	TGTGCCAGCGGACAGGGCAGTGGCAATCAGCCCCAGCATTTT	CASGQGSGNQPQHF
TRBD1	TRBJ1-2	.	TRBV11-2	TGTGCCAGCAGCCCTCGGACAGGGGGCGACTATGGCTACACCTTC	CASSPRTGGDYGYTF
.	TRBJ2-5	.	TRBV18	TGTGCCAGCTCACCACCCGGGTCTTTTCGAGAGACCCAGTACTTC	CASSPPGSFRETQYF
TRBD1	TRBJ2-1	once	TRBV9	TGTGCCAGCAGCGCGACAGGGGGTCACTACAATGAGCAGTTCTTC	CASSATGGHYNEQFF
.	TRBJ1-4	.	TRBV5-1	TGCGCCAGCAGCCAAATCCAGGGTCCTAATGAAAAACTGTTTTTT	CASSQIQGPNEKLFF
.	TRBJ1-1	.	TRBV7-9	TGTGCCAGCAGCCGATCTATCGTCGACACTGAAGCTTTCTTT	CASSRSIVDTEAFF
TRBD2	TRBJ2-2	.	TRBV4-3	TGCGCCAGCAGCCAAGAGGTAGCGGGAGACACCGGGGAGCTGTTTTTT	CASSQEVAGDTGELFF
TRBD1	TRBJ1-2	.	TRBV6-1	TGTGCCAGCAGTGAGGACAGGAAGTATGGCTACACCTTC	CASSEDRKYGYTF
TRBD2	TRBJ2-7	.	TRBV6-5	TGTGCCAGCAGTCGACTAGCGGGAGAGGCGCAGTACTTC	CASSRLAGEAQYF
TRBD1	TRBJ2-3	.	TRBV5-1	TGCGCCAGCAGCCTTGACAGGGGAAGCACAGATACGCAGTATTTT	CASSLDRGSTDTQYF
TRBD1	TRBJ2-2	.	TRBV4-1	TGCGCCAGCAGCCAAGAAAGTCCCGGGACAGGGTTAACCGGGGAGCTGTTTTTT	CASSQESPGTGLTGELFF
TRBD1	TRBJ1-3	.	TRBV4-1	TGCGCCAGCAGCCTGACAGGGGGCTCAGGAAACACCATATATTTT	CASSLTGGSGNTIYF
TRBD2	TRBJ2-1	.	TRBV29-1	TGCAGCGTTGTGGCTAGCGGGAGCTATGAGCAGTTCTTC	CSVVASGSYEQFF
.	TRBJ1-2	.	TRBV2	TGTGCCAGCAGTGGGGGGCCGACCTATGGCTACACCTTC	CASSGGPTYGYTF
.	TRBJ1-1	.	TRBV6-6	TGTGCCAGCAGTTACGAACAGGGGAACACTGAAGCTTTCTTT	CASSYEQGNTEAFF
.	TRBJ2-1	.	TRBV27	TGTGCCAGCAGTTTAAGGACAGATGAGCAGTTCTTC	CASSLRTDEQFF
.	TRBJ2-7	.	TRBV6-5	TGTGCCAGTAAAGTGGGCGCCGTCTACGAGCAGTACTTC	CASKVGAVYEQYF
TRBD1	TRBJ1-1	.	TRBV6-4	TGTGCCAGCAGTGCAAAGGCAGGGGGCACTGAAGCTTTCTTT	CASSAKAGGTEAFF
.	TRBJ2-2	.	TRBV27	TGTGCCAGCAGTCACATCCCCCAGCGCTCGAACACCGGGGAGCTGTTTTTT	CASSHIPQRSNTGELFF
.	TRBJ2-7	.	TRBV19	TGTGCCAGTAGTATAGATAGGGGGTCCTACGAGCAGTACTTC	CASSIDRGSYEQYF
.	TRBJ2-5	.	TRBV3-1/TRBV3-2	TGTGCCAGCAGCCAAGATCTCGGTCGGGAGACCCAGTACTTC	CASSQDLGRETQYF
TRBD1	TRBJ1-2	.	TRBV2	TGTGCCAGCAAACCGGGACAGGGCTCTTATGGCTACACCTTC	CASKPGQGSYGYTF
TRBD1	TRBJ1-5	.	TRBV6-6	TGTGCCAGCACTATGACAGGGAGAGGCGGTCAGCCCCAGCATTTT	CASTMTGRGGQPQHF
TRBD2	TRBJ2-2	.	TRBV24-1	TGTGCCACCGAAAACTCCGGGACGGTGAGCGGGGGGAACACCGGGGAGCTGTTTTTT	CATENSGTVSGGNTGELFF
.	TRBJ2-1	.	TRBV12-2	TGTGCAAGTCGCCCTCGGGGTGGGGTCTTC	CASRPRGGVF
TRBD1	TRBJ2-5	.	TRBV2	TGTGGATCCAGGGGGTTCCAAGAGACCCAGTACTTC	CGSRGFQETQYF
TRBD1	TRBJ1-3	.	TRBV2	TGTGCCAGCTCCGAAACCGGGACAGGGGCTGGAAACACCATATATTTT	CASSETGTGAGNTIYF
.	TRBJ1-1	.	TRBV19	TGTGCCAGTAGCTCGCGAGGGGGGGCGAGGACTGAAGCTTTCTTT	CASSSRGGARTEAFF